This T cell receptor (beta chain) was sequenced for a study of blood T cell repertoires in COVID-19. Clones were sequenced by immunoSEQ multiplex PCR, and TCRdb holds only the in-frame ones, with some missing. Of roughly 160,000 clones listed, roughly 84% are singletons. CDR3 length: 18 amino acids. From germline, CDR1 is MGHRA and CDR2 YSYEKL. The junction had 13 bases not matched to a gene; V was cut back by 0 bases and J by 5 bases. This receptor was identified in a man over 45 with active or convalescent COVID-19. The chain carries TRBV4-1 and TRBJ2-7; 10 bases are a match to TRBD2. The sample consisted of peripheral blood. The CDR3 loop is CASSQDHQRGGIRNEQYF. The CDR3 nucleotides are TGCGCCAGCAGCCAAGATCACCAGCGGGGGGGCATTAGGAACGAGCAGTACTTC.